These 2 T cell receptor beta chains were sequenced from one sample in a study of CD8+ T cells in alopecia areata. RNA was extracted and reverse transcribed into cDNA as the sequencing template. The data were produced by immunoSEQ multiplex PCR, yet TCRdb's version contains in-frame clones alone and is incomplete. This table holds 150,000 to 200,000 clones, 60% found once. Treatment denoted: oral pan-JAK inhibitor, 5-10 mg twice daily. The specimen was CD4+ T cells sorted from blood, collected at week 4, from a patient treated with tofacitinib. These receptors originate from a human donor with alopecia areata.

The J gene is TRBJ2-5, the V gene TRBV7-2; TRBD2 agrees at 10 bases. V shed 7 bases, J shed 2 bases, and the junction held 16 bases outside the gene matches. Germline CDR1 SGHTA, CDR2 FQGNSA. The CDR3 spans 18 residues. The CDR3 nucleotides are TGTGCCAGCACCCCTTTCGGCATAGCGGGGGGCCGACAAGAGACCCAGTACTTC. The encoded protein is CASTPFGIAGGRQETQYF.

This clone was observed a handful of times. V usage is TRBV4-2 and J usage is TRBJ2-2; D is unresolved. This CDR3 is 12 amino acids long. Germline assignment: CDR1 LGHNA and CDR2 YNFKEQ. Trimming took 3 bases from V and 7 from J, leaving 6 bases between them. CDR3 loop: CASSQAHGELFF. CDR3 coding DNA: TGTGCCAGCAGCCAGGCCCACGGGGAGCTGTTTTTT.